This T cell receptor beta chain was identified during a study of T-cell memory formation after mild COVID-19. Germline CDR1 reads LGHNT; CDR2 reads FRNRAP. Trimming cost V 5 bases and J 4 bases, with 18 bases left between them. The CDR3 has 16 residues. TCRdb re-called the 5' RACE reads with MiXCR, one entry per CDR3 protein. The table includes 170,000 or so distinct CDR3 sequences, roughly 23% detected once. The sample comprised PBMCs or a T cell subset sorted from them (not recorded which). The chain couples TRBV12-5 to TRBJ2-1, with no clear D. The TCR originated in an adult woman who had mild COVID-19 (a few samples of this study predate the infection). Cell type and time point are not known. Written as DNA, the CDR3 is TGTGCTAGTGGTAGCCCAGGCCGGATTTTTTACAATGAGCAGTTCTTC. Its protein product is CASGSPGRIFYNEQFF. Looking up the rest from reference TRBV12-5 and TRBJ2-1 gives the full variable domain: DARVTQTPRHKVTEMGQEVTMRCQPILGHNTVFWYRQTMMQGLELLAYFRNRAPLDDSGMPKDRFSAEMPDATLATLKIQPSEPRDSAVYFCASGSPGRIFYNEQFFGPGTRLTVL.